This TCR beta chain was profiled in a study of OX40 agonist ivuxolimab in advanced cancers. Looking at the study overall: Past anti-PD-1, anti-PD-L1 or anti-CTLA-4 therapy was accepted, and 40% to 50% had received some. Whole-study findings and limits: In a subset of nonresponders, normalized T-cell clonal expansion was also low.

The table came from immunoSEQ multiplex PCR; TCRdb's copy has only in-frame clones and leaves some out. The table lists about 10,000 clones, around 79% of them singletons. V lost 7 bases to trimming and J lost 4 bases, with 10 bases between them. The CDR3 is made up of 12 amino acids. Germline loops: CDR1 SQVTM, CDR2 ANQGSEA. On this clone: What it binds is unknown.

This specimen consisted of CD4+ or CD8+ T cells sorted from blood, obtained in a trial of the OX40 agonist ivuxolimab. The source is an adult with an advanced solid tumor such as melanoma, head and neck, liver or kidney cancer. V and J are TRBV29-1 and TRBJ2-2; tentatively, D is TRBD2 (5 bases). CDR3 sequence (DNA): TGCAGCGCTACGGGAATCACCGGGGAGCTGTTTTTT. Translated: CSATGITGELFF.